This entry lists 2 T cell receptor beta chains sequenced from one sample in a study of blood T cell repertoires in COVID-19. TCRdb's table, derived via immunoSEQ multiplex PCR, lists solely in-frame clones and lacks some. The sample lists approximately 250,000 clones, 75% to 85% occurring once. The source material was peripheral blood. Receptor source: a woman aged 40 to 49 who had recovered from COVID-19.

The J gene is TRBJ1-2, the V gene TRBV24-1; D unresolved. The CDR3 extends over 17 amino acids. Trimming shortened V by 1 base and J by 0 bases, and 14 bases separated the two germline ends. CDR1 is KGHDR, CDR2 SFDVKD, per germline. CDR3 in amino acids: CATSDFPCCTPNYGYTF. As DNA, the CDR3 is TGTGCCACCAGTGATTTCCCATGTTGCACACCTAACTATGGCTACACCTTC.

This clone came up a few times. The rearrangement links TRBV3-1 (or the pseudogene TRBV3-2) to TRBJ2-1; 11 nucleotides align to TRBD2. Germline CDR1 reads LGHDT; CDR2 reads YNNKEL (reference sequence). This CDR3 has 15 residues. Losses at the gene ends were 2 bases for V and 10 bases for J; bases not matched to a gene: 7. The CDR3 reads CASSQLAASGGEQFF. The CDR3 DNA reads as TGTGCCAGCAGCCAATTGGCCGCTAGCGGGGGGGAGCAGTTCTTC.